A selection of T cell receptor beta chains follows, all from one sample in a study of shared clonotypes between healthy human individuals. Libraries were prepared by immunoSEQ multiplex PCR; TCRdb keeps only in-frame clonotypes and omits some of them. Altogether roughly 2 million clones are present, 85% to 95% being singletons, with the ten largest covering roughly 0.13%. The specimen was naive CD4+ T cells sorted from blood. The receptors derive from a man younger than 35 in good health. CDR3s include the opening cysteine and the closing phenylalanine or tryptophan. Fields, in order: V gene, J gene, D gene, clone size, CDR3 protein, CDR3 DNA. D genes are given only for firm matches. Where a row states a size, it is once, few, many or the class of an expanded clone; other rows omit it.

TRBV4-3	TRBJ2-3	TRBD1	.	CASSQFFSDRGTDTQYF	TGCGCCAGCAGCCAATTCTTTTCGGACAGGGGCACAGATACGCAGTATTTT
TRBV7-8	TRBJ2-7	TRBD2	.	CASSSLAGGPGEQYF	TGTGCCAGCAGCTCTCTAGCGGGAGGGCCGGGTGAGCAGTACTTC
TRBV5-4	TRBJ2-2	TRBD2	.	CASSLAGGLAGAGELFF	TGTGCCAGCAGCTTGGCAGGGGGACTAGCGGGAGCCGGGGAGCTGTTTTTT
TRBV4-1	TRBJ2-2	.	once	CASSRREAGELFF	TGCGCCAGCAGCCGAAGGGAGGCCGGGGAGCTGTTTTTT
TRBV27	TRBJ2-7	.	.	CATSPLGQTRYEQYF	TGTGCCACCTCTCCCTTAGGCCAAACCAGGTACGAGCAGTACTTC
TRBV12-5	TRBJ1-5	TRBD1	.	CASGLQTGASFNQPQHF	TGTGCTAGTGGTTTGCAAACAGGGGCCAGCTTCAATCAGCCCCAGCATTTT
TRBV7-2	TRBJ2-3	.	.	CASSWRDTQYF	TGTGCCAGCAGCTGGAGGGATACGCAGTATTTT
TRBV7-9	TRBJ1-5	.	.	CASSPTMGPNQPQHF	TGTGCCAGCAGCCCGACGATGGGCCCAAATCAGCCCCAGCATTTT
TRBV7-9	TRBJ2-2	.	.	CASSWDFGPLRPGELFF	TGTGCCAGCAGCTGGGATTTTGGACCTCTCCGGCCCGGGGAGCTGTTTTTT
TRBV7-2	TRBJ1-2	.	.	CASSATYLDYGYTF	TGTGCCAGCAGCGCTACCTACCTCGACTATGGCTACACCTTC
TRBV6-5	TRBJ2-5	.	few	CASSRGGRGETQYF	TGTGCCAGCAGTCGGGGCGGGCGAGGGGAGACCCAGTACTTC
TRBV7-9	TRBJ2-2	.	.	CASSLVGLTGELFF	TGTGCCAGCAGCTTAGTAGGACTCACCGGGGAGCTGTTTTTT
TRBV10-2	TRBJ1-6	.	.	CASSDRPGSSYNSPLHF	TGCGCCAGCAGCGATCGGCCGGGGAGCTCCTATAATTCACCCCTCCACTTT
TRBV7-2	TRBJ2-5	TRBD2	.	CASSLSGSLKTQYF	TGTGCCAGCAGCTTAAGCGGGAGTCTCAAGACCCAGTACTTC
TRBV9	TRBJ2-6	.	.	CASSVKATGANVLTF	TGTGCCAGCAGCGTGAAGGCTACTGGGGCCAACGTCCTGACTTTC
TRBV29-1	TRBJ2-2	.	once	CSVEAFGGKTGELFF	TGCAGCGTTGAGGCCTTTGGCGGGAAGACCGGGGAGCTGTTTTTC
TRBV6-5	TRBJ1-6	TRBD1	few	CASSRDRETLHF	TGTGCCAGCAGCCGGGACAGGGAAACCCTCCACTTT
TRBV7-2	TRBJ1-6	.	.	CASSHAAYSPLHF	TGTGCCAGCAGCCATGCCGCCTATTCACCCCTCCACTTT
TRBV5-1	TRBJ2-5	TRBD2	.	CASMWAGAETQYF	TGCGCCAGCATGTGGGCGGGAGCAGAGACCCAGTACTTC
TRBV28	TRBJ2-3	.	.	CASSPSTDTQYF	TGTGCCAGCAGTCCCTCAACAGATACGCAGTATTTT
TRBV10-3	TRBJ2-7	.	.	CAIRGLHVDEQYF	TGTGCCATCAGGGGACTGCACGTCGACGAGCAGTACTTC
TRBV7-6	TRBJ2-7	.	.	CAGPYEQYF	TGTGCCGGCCCCTACGAGCAGTACTTC
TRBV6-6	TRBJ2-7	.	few	CASSYPGGGEQYF	TGTGCCAGCAGTTACCCCGGAGGCGGGGAGCAGTACTTC
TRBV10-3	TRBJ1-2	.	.	CAINLDGGTGGYTF	TGTGCCATCAATCTGGACGGTGGTACTGGCGGCTACACCTTC
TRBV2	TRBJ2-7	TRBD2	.	CASSGLAGGSYEQYF	TGTGCCAGCAGTGGCTTAGCGGGAGGCTCCTACGAGCAGTACTTC
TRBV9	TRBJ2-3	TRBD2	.	CASSVGSGGSTDTQYF	TGTGCCAGCAGCGTTGGTAGCGGGGGTAGCACAGATACGCAGTATTTT
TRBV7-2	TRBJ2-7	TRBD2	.	CASSLSASGTFSYEQYF	TGTGCCAGCAGCTTATCGGCTAGCGGGACCTTCTCCTACGAGCAGTACTTC
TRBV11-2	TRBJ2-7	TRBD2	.	CASSRLASGYEQYF	TGTGCCAGCAGTCGACTAGCATCAGGGTACGAGCAGTACTTC
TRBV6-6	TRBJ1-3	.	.	CASSYTGPKGNTIYF	TGTGCCAGCAGTTACACAGGGCCTAAGGGAAACACCATATATTTT
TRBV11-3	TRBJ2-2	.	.	CASSLEGWREGTGELFF	TGTGCCAGCAGCTTAGAGGGTTGGCGGGAAGGTACCGGGGAGCTGTTTTTT
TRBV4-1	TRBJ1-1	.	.	CASSRGLEAFF	TGCGCCAGCAGCCGGGGCCTTGAAGCTTTCTTT
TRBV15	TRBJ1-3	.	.	CATSSSGSGNTIYF	TGTGCCACCAGCAGTTCTGGTTCTGGAAACACCATATATTTT
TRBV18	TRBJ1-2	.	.	CASSPGQGRGGGYTF	TGTGCCAGCTCACCCGGGCAAGGCAGAGGAGGTGGCTACACCTTC
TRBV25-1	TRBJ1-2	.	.	CASSEGADGYTF	TGTGCCAGCAGTGAAGGGGCAGACGGCTACACCTTC
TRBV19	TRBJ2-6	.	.	CASSIQAISGANVLTF	TGTGCCAGTAGTATACAAGCAATTTCTGGGGCCAACGTCCTGACTTTC
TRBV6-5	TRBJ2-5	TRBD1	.	CASSSSQGGWETQYF	TGTGCCAGCAGTAGCTCACAGGGGGGATGGGAGACCCAGTACTTC
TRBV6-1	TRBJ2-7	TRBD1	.	CASSQQAGGSYEQYF	TGTGCCAGCAGTCAGCAGGCAGGGGGTTCCTACGAGCAGTACTTC
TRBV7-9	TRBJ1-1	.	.	CASSHMEAFF	TGTGCCAGCAGCCATATGGAAGCTTTCTTT
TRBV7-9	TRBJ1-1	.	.	CASSPHPTTNTEAFF	TGTGCCAGCAGCCCCCACCCAACAACGAACACTGAAGCTTTCTTT
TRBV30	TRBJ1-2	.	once	CAWSVSDRSFDGGYTF	TGTGCCTGGAGTGTCTCGGACAGATCCTTTGACGGGGGCTACACCTTC
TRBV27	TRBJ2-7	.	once	CASRRKPTGQYF	TGTGCCAGCAGGAGAAAGCCCACGGGGCAGTACTTC
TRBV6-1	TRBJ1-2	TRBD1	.	CASSLTGVLGGGYTF	TGTGCCAGCAGTCTGACAGGGGTCCTAGGAGGAGGCTACACCTTC
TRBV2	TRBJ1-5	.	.	CASSEVEGRVLDQPQHF	TGTGCCAGCAGTGAAGTGGAAGGCAGGGTACTAGATCAGCCCCAGCATTTT
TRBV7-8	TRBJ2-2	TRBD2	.	CASSLEWRGKNTGELFF	TGTGCCAGCAGCTTAGAGTGGCGGGGGAAGAACACCGGGGAGCTGTTTTTT
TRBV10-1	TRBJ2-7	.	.	CASVHEQYF	TGCGCCAGCGTCCACGAGCAGTACTTC
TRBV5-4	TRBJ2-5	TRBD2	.	CASSFTSGSGQTQYF	TGTGCCAGCAGCTTCACTAGCGGGAGTGGGCAGACCCAGTACTTC
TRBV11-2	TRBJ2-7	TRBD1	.	CASSRRIKLDRGQIEQYF	TGTGCCAGCAGCCGGCGCATTAAATTGGACAGGGGGCAAATCGAGCAGTACTTC
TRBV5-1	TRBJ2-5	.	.	CASVDGLQETQYF	TGCGCCAGCGTGGACGGCCTGCAAGAGACCCAGTACTTC
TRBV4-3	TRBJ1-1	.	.	CASSQWNLGRMNTEAFF	TGCGCCAGCAGCCAATGGAACCTAGGACGGATGAACACTGAAGCTTTCTTT
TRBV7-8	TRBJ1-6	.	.	CASSLTGQFNSPLHF	TGTGCCAGCAGCTTAACAGGGCAATTCAATTCACCCCTCCACTTT
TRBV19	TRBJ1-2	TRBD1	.	CASSIVGQGLYYGYTF	TGTGCCAGTAGTATAGTAGGACAGGGGCTATACTATGGCTACACCTTC
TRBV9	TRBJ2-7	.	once	CASSPLRQGTEHEQYF	TGTGCCAGCAGCCCTCTGCGGCAGGGGACGGAACACGAGCAGTACTTC
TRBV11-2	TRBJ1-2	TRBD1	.	CASSLEVGTGNGYTF	TGTGCCAGCAGCTTAGAAGTTGGGACAGGGAACGGCTACACCTTC
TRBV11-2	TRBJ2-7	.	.	CASSPVRGSYEQYF	TGTGCCAGCAGCCCCGTGAGGGGGTCCTACGAGCAGTACTTC
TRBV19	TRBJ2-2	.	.	CASSWDLAGELFF	TGTGCCAGTTCGTGGGACCTGGCCGGGGAGCTGTTTTTT
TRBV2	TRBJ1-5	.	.	CASSEGPGNQPQHF	TGTGCCAGCAGTGAGGGACCGGGCAATCAGCCCCAGCATTTT
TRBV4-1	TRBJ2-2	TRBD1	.	CASSLGQGGNTGELFF	TGCGCCAGCAGTCTAGGACAGGGTGGAAACACCGGGGAGCTGTTTTTT
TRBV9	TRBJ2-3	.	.	CASSDGQSTDTQYF	TGTGCCAGCAGCGACGGACAGAGCACAGATACGCAGTATTTT
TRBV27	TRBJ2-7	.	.	CASSKRQQESYEQYF	TGTGCCAGCAGTAAACGACAGCAAGAATCCTACGAGCAGTACTTC